The clone carrying this T cell receptor beta chain appeared a single time. These data are taken from a study of OX40 agonist ivuxolimab in advanced cancers. CDR1 and CDR2 (germline): SGHNT, YYREEE (reference sequence). The CDR3 sequence is 14 residues long. V lost 9 bases and J 6 bases, leaving 19 bases between the germline ends. This table comes from immunoSEQ multiplex PCR, and its TCRdb copy is limited to in-frame clones, with some not included. This table has roughly 72,000 clones, approximately 81% appearing once. Sequencing used CD4+ or CD8+ T cells sorted from blood, obtained in a trial of the OX40 agonist ivuxolimab. This TCR was recovered from an adult with an advanced solid tumor such as melanoma, head and neck, liver or kidney cancer. The gene calls are TRBV5-4 and TRBJ2-1; D may be TRBD1 or TRBD2 (5 bases each). CDR3 in amino acids: CATKSQGVLNEQFF. The DNA of the CDR3 is TGTGCCACCAAAAGCCAGGGAGTACTCAATGAGCAGTTCTTC.